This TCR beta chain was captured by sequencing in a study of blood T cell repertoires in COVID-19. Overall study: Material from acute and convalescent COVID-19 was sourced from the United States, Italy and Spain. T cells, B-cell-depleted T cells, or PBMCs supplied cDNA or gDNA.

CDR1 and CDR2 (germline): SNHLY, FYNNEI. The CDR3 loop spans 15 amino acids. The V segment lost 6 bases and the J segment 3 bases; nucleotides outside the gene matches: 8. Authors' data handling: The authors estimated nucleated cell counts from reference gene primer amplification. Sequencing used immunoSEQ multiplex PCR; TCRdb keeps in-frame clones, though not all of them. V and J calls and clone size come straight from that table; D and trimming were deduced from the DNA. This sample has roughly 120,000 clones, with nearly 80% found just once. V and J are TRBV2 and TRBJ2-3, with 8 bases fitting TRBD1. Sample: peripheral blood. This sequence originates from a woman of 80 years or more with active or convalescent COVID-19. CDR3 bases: TGTGCCAGCAGAATAGGACAGGGAGTAACAGATACGCAGTATTTT. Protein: CASRIGQGVTDTQYF.